The next 20 T cell receptor beta chains were all read from a single sample in a study of Ad26.COV2.S vaccination and SARS-CoV-2 variants. Data came from immunoSEQ multiplex PCR; TCRdb stores just in-frame clones and leaves some out. The sample yields some 240,000 clones, roughly 85% seen once. Described treatment: around 19 received Ad26.COV2.S at low or high dose, single or two shots; about 5 received placebo; per-sample allocation not given. Collection of the samples took place on day 63 after the first injection of vaccine or placebo. The sample here was peripheral blood, taken in a trial of Ad26.COV2.S vaccine versus placebo. The receptors shown here come from a person aged 18-60 years who received the Ad26.COV2.S COVID-19 vaccine or a placebo.

There are a few counts of this clone. The sample carries other DNA sequences with the same CDR3. The chain couples TRBV5-4 to TRBJ1-2; D is perhaps TRBD1 (5 bases). The CDR3 runs 12 residues. The ends were cut back, 0 bases at V and 8 bases at J, with 8 bases in the middle. The germline V gene encodes CDR1 SGHNT and CDR2 YYREEE (reference sequence). The CDR3 spells CASSLGAGGYTF. CDR3 in DNA: TGTGCCAGCAGCTTGGGGGCAGGGGGCTACACCTTC.

The chain uses TRBV5-4 and TRBJ2-7; D unresolved. The V end lost 4 bases, the J end lost 2 bases, and 10 bases lay between the germline ends. There are 13 residues in the CDR3. The germline V gene has CDR1 SGHNT and CDR2 YYREEE (reference sequence). This chain's CDR3 is CASSQRHTYEQYF. For the CDR3, the DNA is TGTGCCAGCAGCCAAAGACATACCTACGAGCAGTACTTC.

The V call is TRBV27, the J call TRBJ2-7; D is undetermined. The CDR3 runs to 13 residues. Germline values: CDR1 MNHEY, CDR2 SMNVEV (reference sequence). V lost 2 bases, J lost 7 bases, and 12 bases lay in between. CDR3 loop: CASSLNLVGEQYF. CDR3 nucleotides: TGTGCCAGCAGTTTAAATCTCGTCGGAGAGCAGTACTTC.

The V call is TRBV27, the J call TRBJ2-3, with unresolved D. Deletions cut 3 bases from V and 2 bases from J, with 15 bases between. Germline values: CDR1 MNHEY, CDR2 SMNVEV (reference sequence). The CDR3 extends over 16 amino acids. The CDR3 sequence is CASSFSSSLNTDTQYF. The CDR3 DNA follows: TGTGCCAGCAGTTTTAGTAGCTCCCTCAACACAGATACGCAGTATTTT.

This clone was found once. The chain combines TRBV10-3 with TRBJ1-2; no clear D gene. V was clipped by 4 bases and J by 6 bases, with 6 bases between them. The CDR3 spans 11 residues. Germline lookup yields CDR1 ENHRY and CDR2 SYGVKD. CDR3 sequence: CAISAVDGYTF. The CDR3 bases are TGTGCCATCAGTGCAGTCGATGGCTACACCTTC.

The chain joins TRBV9 to TRBJ2-3; TRBD2 might be the D (5 bases). This CDR3 spans 14 amino acids. CDR1 and CDR2 (germline): SGDLS, YYNGEE. The ends were cut back, 0 bases at V and 1 base at J, with 6 bases in the middle. DNA of the CDR3: TGTGCCAGCAGCGTAGGGACTCGCACAGATACGCAGTATTTT. This encodes CASSVGTRTDTQYF. The full variable domain, completed using reference TRBV9 and TRBJ2-3, is DSGVTQTPKHLITATGQRVTLRCSPRSGDLSVYWYQQSLDQGLQFLIQYYNGEERAKGNILERFSAQQFPDLHSELNLSSLELGDSALYFCASSVGTRTDTQYFGPGTRLTVL.

The chain recombines TRBV30 with TRBJ1-1, with D unclear. This CDR3 is built from 14 residues. Germline CDR1 GTSNPN, CDR2 SVGIG (reference sequence). Between the trimmed V and J ends, which lost 1 base and 5 bases, there was a span of 14 bases. CDR3 DNA: TGTGCCTGGAGTGGCCGCTTAGGGAGGACTGAAGCTTTCTTT. It is translated as CAWSGRLGRTEAFF.

V usage is TRBV30 and J usage is TRBJ2-3; no definite D call. The CDR3 runs to 15 residues. The V and J ends lost 2 bases and 8 bases respectively, with 20 bases between them. Germline assignment: CDR1 GTSNPN and CDR2 SVGIG (reference sequence). The CDR3 loop is CAWSPAPSYYPTQYF. CDR3 nucleotides: TGTGCCTGGAGTCCGGCCCCCTCGTACTACCCTACGCAGTATTTT. The full variable domain, its missing parts supplied by reference TRBV30 and TRBJ2-3, is SQTIHQWPATLVQPVGSPLSLECTVEGTSNPNLYWYRQAAGRGLQLLFYSVGIGQISSEVPQNLSASRPQDRQFILSSKKLLLSDSGFYLCAWSPAPSYYPTQYFGPGTRLTVL.

The rearrangement links TRBV27 to TRBJ2-7; perhaps TRBD2 as D (5 bases). V dropped 5 bases and J dropped 7 bases, with 18 bases sitting between them. This CDR3 region has 14 residues. Germline CDR1 and CDR2: MNHEY and SMNVEV (reference sequence). For the CDR3, the DNA is TGTGCCAGCAGTCTCACCCGAGGGCCTTGGGAGCAGTACTTC. It codes for CASSLTRGPWEQYF.

V usage is TRBV11-2 and J usage is TRBJ2-2, with 16 bases lining up with TRBD2. J gave up 5 bases and V 4 bases, and 7 bases lay outside the gene matches. Germline assignment: CDR1 SGHAT and CDR2 FQNNGV. The CDR3 length is 18 residues. Here the CDR3 reads CASSSGLAGGPDTGELFF. The CDR3 region has the DNA TGTGCCAGCAGCTCGGGACTAGCGGGGGGGCCGGATACCGGGGAGCTGTTTTTT. The full variable domain, its missing parts supplied by reference TRBV11-2 and TRBJ2-2, is EAGVAQSPRYKIIEKRQSVAFWCNPISGHATLYWYQQILGQGPKLLIQFQNNGVVDDSQLPKDRFSAERLKGVDSTLKIQPAKLEDSAVYLCASSSGLAGGPDTGELFFGEGSRLTVL.

The V call is TRBV4-3, the J call TRBJ2-1; D is undetermined. Germline CDR1 LGHNA, CDR2 YSLEER. The CDR3 extends over 16 amino acids. The germline V and J ends were trimmed by 0 bases and 1 base, with 10 bases remaining between them. The DNA of the CDR3 is TGCGCCAGCAGCCAAGAGGGCGGTTATTCCTACAATGAGCAGTTCTTC. This gives the protein CASSQEGGYSYNEQFF.

The V call is TRBV6-2 or TRBV6-3, the J call TRBJ2-3, with TRBD2 identical over 12 bases. This CDR3 has 15 amino acids. Germline CDR1 and CDR2: MNHEY and SVGEGT. The trim removed 4 bases at V and 1 base at J, leaving 0 bases unmatched. The CDR3 coding sequence is TGTGCCAGCAGTTGGACTAGCGGGGGCACAGATACGCAGTATTTT. It encodes CASSWTSGGTDTQYF.

The chain uses TRBV6-2 or TRBV6-3 and TRBJ1-1; maybe TRBD1 (5 bases). CDR3 length: 14 residues. Germline lookup yields CDR1 MNHEY and CDR2 SVGEGT. Trimming removed 7 bases from V and 0 bases from J, with 12 bases in between. Here the CDR3 reads CASTPRGMNTEAFF. The CDR3 DNA is TGTGCCAGCACCCCACGGGGCATGAACACTGAAGCTTTCTTT.

The chain couples TRBV19 to TRBJ1-5; 7 bases are a match to TRBD1. CDR1 LNHDA and CDR2 SQIVND come from the germline V gene (reference sequence). After removal of 6 bases from V and 7 bases from J, the junction contained 9 bases not matched to a gene. The length of the CDR3 is 14 residues. The CDR3 DNA reads TGTGCCAGTAGCCCTCGACAGGGCGGGCAGCCCCAGCATTTT. It is translated as CASSPRQGGQPQHF.

V gene TRBV7-2 combines with J gene TRBJ2-1; weak D call: TRBD1 (6 bases). This CDR3 has 17 residues. Trimming took 5 bases from V and 0 from J, leaving 17 bases between them. Germline CDR1 is SGHTA and CDR2 is FQGNSA. This chain's CDR3 is CASSHHGGFRSYNEQFF. The CDR3 nucleotides are TGTGCCAGCAGCCATCATGGGGGCTTTCGCTCCTACAATGAGCAGTTCTTC.

CDR3 in DNA: TGCGCCAGCAGCCTCGGGGGGCTGGAGGCCGGGGAGCTGTTTTTT. It encodes CASSLGGLEAGELFF. The genes are TRBV4-1 and TRBJ2-2; possible D gene TRBD2, 7 bases. CDR3 size: 15 residues. V lost 4 bases, J lost 6 bases, and 15 bases lay in between. The germline CDR1 and CDR2 sequences are MGHRA and YSYEKL.

This clone was seen a handful of times. This chain joins TRBV5-4 and TRBJ1-6, with 7 bases that match TRBD1. The CDR3 has 13 residues. With V trimmed by 4 bases and J by 8 bases, 3 bases remained unmatched. Per germline, CDR1 SGHNT and CDR2 YYREEE (reference sequence). The CDR3 region has the DNA TGTGCCAGCAGCATCGACAGGGATTCACCCCTCCACTTT. Translated: CASSIDRDSPLHF.

Only one count was recorded for this clone. This sequence joins TRBV11-3 and TRBJ2-1; D may be TRBD1 (6 bases). The germline V gene has CDR1 SGHNT and CDR2 YENEEA. Trimming took 5 bases from V and 8 from J, leaving 10 bases between them. CDR3 length equals 12 residues. CDR3 sequence reads: CASSHGGDEQFF. The CDR3, as DNA: TGTGCCAGCAGCCATGGGGGCGATGAGCAGTTCTTC.

The chain carries TRBV15 and TRBJ1-2; D is undetermined. CDR1 LNHNV and CDR2 YYDKDF come from the germline V gene (reference sequence). The CDR3 covers 13 residues. V was clipped by 5 bases and J by 8 bases, with 15 bases between them. The CDR3 sequence is CATSPDGRGGYTF. CDR3 in DNA: TGTGCCACCAGCCCCGACGGGCGTGGGGGCTACACCTTC.

On this clone itself: Within the sample, other DNA sequences also encode this same CDR3. This chain joins TRBV9 and TRBJ2-5; the match to TRBD1 covers 8 bases. The CDR3 loop spans 14 amino acids. The germline V gene encodes CDR1 SGDLS and CDR2 YYNGEE. J was trimmed by 5 bases and V by 0 bases; bases with no gene match: 3. CDR3 nucleotide sequence: TGTGCCAGCAGCGTAGGGACAGGGACGGAGACCCAGTACTTC. Protein: CASSVGTGTETQYF.